This T cell receptor beta chain was captured by sequencing in a study of blood T cells in healthy people across ages. The study, taken as a whole, reports: A roughly linear age-dependent decrease characterized TCR beta diversity per million T cells. Donor CMV status was unknown, possibly confounding expanded clonotype changes.

A sample-barcoded 5' primer and a J-beta primer mix were used in a second PCR of roughly 7 to 11 cycles. Tagging of each cDNA molecule was performed by a template-switch adaptor with 12 random nucleotides. TCRdb used MiXCR to reprocess the 5' RACE reads, holding one entry per CDR3 protein. The table has about 720,000 distinct CDR3 sequences, 20% to 25% seen once. About this clonotype: Its antigen is still unknown.

V gave up 0 bases and J gave up 0 bases, with 8 bases separating them. Per germline, CDR1 SGHRS and CDR2 YFSETQ. The CDR3 extends over 15 amino acids. Peripheral blood was drawn, roughly 10 milliliters per donor. This same sample was also part of a study on T cells of mothers and their children.

Sequencing was carried out using blood. This TCR derives from a boy younger than 18 in good health. The chain has TRBV5-1 and TRBJ2-3; unclear D gene. The chain's CDR3 is CASSLVSPSTDTQYF. In DNA form, the CDR3 reads TGCGCCAGCAGCTTGGTTAGTCCGAGCACAGATACGCAGTATTTT. Variable domain in full (rest from reference TRBV5-1 and TRBJ2-3): KAGVTQTPRYLIKTRGQQVTLSCSPISGHRSVSWYQQTPGQGLQFLFEYFSETQRNKGNFPGRFSGRQFSNSRSEMNVSTLELGDSALYLCASSLVSPSTDTQYFGPGTRLTVL.